The 30 T cell receptor beta chains in this list originate from one sample, sequenced in a study of neurological immune-mediated disorders. Each CDR3 protein is one row after TCRdb ran MiXCR on the 5' RACE reads. The data hold roughly 75,000 distinct CDR3 sequences, with around 15% observed a single time. Time point: longitudinal time-point 1 (baseline). The sample consisted of PBMCs. The receptors were gathered from a female donor with HTLV-1-associated myelopathy (HAM/TSP).

The chain combines TRBV6-2 or TRBV6-3 with TRBJ1-5; D not certain. Trimming pared 2 bases from V and 6 bases from J, leaving 2 bases between. The length of the CDR3 is 11 residues. Germline V lookup: CDR1 MNHEY, CDR2 SVGEGT. The CDR3 reads CASSYPQPQHF. In DNA form, the CDR3 reads TGTGCCAGCAGTTACCCTCAGCCCCAGCATTTT.

This clonotype was seen at least ten times. The J gene is TRBJ2-3, the V gene TRBV7-2; D might be TRBD1 (5 bases). In germline, CDR1 is SGHTA, CDR2 FQGNSA. The CDR3 runs to 15 residues. V was pared by 6 bases and J by 4 bases, with 17 bases between. CDR3 coding DNA: TGTGCCAGCAGTTCGAGGCAGGGCAATCCAGATACGCAGTATTTT. Protein: CASSSRQGNPDTQYF.

This clonotype was observed many times. J is TRBJ1-4 and V is TRBV20-1; no clear D gene. The CDR3 sequence is 14 residues long. Germline V gives CDR1 DFQATT, CDR2 SNEGSKA (reference sequence). Trimming cost V 0 bases and J 8 bases, with 13 bases left between them. The CDR3 DNA follows: TGCAGTGCTAGAGATCCGGGGTTAGGCGAAAAACTGTTTTTT. It encodes CSARDPGLGEKLFF.

Only a few counts were recorded for this clonotype. The chain has TRBV29-1 and TRBJ2-3; D gene ambiguous. This CDR3 is 12 amino acids long. CDR1 SQVTM and CDR2 ANQGSEA come from the germline V gene. V gave up 7 bases and J gave up 2 bases, with 10 bases separating them. The chain's CDR3 is CSGVPSTDTQYF. CDR3 sequence (DNA): TGCAGCGGTGTGCCGTCCACAGATACGCAGTATTTT.

This clonotype was found many times. J is TRBJ2-2 and V is TRBV28; D ambiguous. This CDR3 comprises 11 residues. Looked up from germline, CDR1 is MDHEN and CDR2 is SYDVKM. Trimming pared 2 bases from V and 5 bases from J, leaving 0 bases between. CDR3 in amino acids: CASSLTGELFF. DNA of the CDR3: TGTGCCAGCAGTTTAACCGGGGAGCTGTTTTTT. The full variable domain, with the rest looked up from reference TRBV28 and TRBJ2-2, is DVKVTQSSRYLVKRTGEKVFLECVQDMDHENMFWYRQDPGLGLRLIYFSYDVKMKEKGDIPEGYSVSREKKERFSLILESASTNQTSMYLCASSLTGELFFGEGSRLTVL.

This clonotype was counted between two and nine times. CDR3 residues: CASRFGQVDTGELFF. The CDR3 coding sequence is TGTGCCAGCAGATTTGGACAGGTGGACACCGGGGAGCTGTTTTTT. The chain has TRBV6-5 and TRBJ2-2; 7 bases line up with TRBD1. Per the germline V gene, CDR1 is MNHEY and CDR2 is SVGAGI. The ends lost 6 bases at V and 3 bases at J; junction bases unmatched: 7. The CDR3 covers 15 residues.

This clonotype occurred a few times. The rearrangement uses TRBV3-1 and TRBJ2-7, with 8 bases identical to TRBD2. Trimming at V came to 4 bases and at J to 5 bases, leaving 7 bases not matched to a gene. The CDR3 is 14 amino acids. Germline values: CDR1 LGHDT, CDR2 YNNKEL (reference sequence). The CDR3 nucleotides read TGTGCCAGCAGCCGGACTAGCCGGGGCAACGAGCAGTACTTC. Translation gives CASSRTSRGNEQYF.

The gene calls are TRBV4-2 and TRBJ2-1; 12 bases fit TRBD2. CDR1 is LGHNA, CDR2 YNFKEQ, per germline. V gave up 0 bases and J gave up 8 bases; unmatched junction bases: 5. The CDR3 runs to 16 residues. The CDR3 reads CASSQEVLAGGDEQFF. CDR3 coding DNA: TGTGCCAGCAGCCAAGAAGTTCTAGCGGGGGGGGATGAGCAGTTCTTC.

This clonotype was picked up many times. The gene calls are TRBV20-1 and TRBJ2-7; a weak D match, TRBD1 (6 bases). V was trimmed by 3 bases and J by 2 bases, leaving 17 bases between them. Germline lookup yields CDR1 DFQATT and CDR2 SNEGSKA (reference sequence). The CDR3 length is 15 residues. The CDR3 reads CSASGTTGMPYEQYF. CDR3 sequence (DNA): TGCAGTGCTAGTGGGACAACAGGGATGCCCTACGAGCAGTACTTC.

The V call is TRBV7-2, the J call TRBJ2-2, with D perhaps TRBD1 (6 bases). Germline V gene data show CDR1 as SGHTA and CDR2 as FQGNSA. Trimming removed 5 bases from V and 5 bases from J, with 15 bases in between. CDR3 size: 15 residues. The CDR3: CASSEQGRETGELFF. The CDR3 nucleotides are TGTGCCAGCAGCGAACAGGGTCGTGAGACCGGGGAGCTGTTTTTT.

This clonotype has at least ten counts. The chain has TRBV11-3 and TRBJ2-5, with unresolved D. The germline V gene has CDR1 SGHNT and CDR2 YENEEA. There are 14 residues in the CDR3. Trimming took 4 bases from V and 2 from J, leaving 11 bases between them. The CDR3, as DNA: TGTGCCAGCAGCTCTCCGGCGACACAAGAGACCCAGTACTTC. Its protein product is CASSSPATQETQYF.

This clonotype was counted at least ten times. The J gene is TRBJ2-1, the V gene TRBV9; perhaps TRBD2 as D (5 bases). Germline values: CDR1 SGDLS, CDR2 YYNGEE. The V end lost 3 bases, the J end lost 0 bases, and 10 bases lay between the germline ends. The CDR3 is 15 amino acids. CDR3 in DNA: TGTGCCAGCAGCGCCGACCGGGACTCCTACAATGAGCAGTTCTTC. Protein product: CASSADRDSYNEQFF.

This clonotype was counted many times. This chain joins TRBV9 and TRBJ2-5; D assignment may be TRBD1 or TRBD2 (5 bases each). Germline CDR1 reads SGDLS; CDR2 reads YYNGEE. The CDR3 runs to 14 residues. V lost 3 bases to trimming and J lost 4 bases, with 13 bases between them. As DNA, the CDR3 is TGTGCCAGCAGCGATCCTACCGGGGCAGAGACCCAGTACTTC. This encodes CASSDPTGAETQYF.

This clonotype was counted many times. The chain is built from TRBV5-1 and TRBJ1-1; a possible D gene is TRBD1 (5 bases). V was trimmed by 4 bases and J by 4 bases, leaving 20 bases between them. This CDR3 has 16 amino acids. The germline CDR1 and CDR2 sequences are SGHRS and YFSETQ. The CDR3 sequence is CASSPMERGWGTEAFF. Here the CDR3 DNA reads TGCGCCAGCAGCCCTATGGAGAGGGGCTGGGGCACTGAAGCTTTCTTT.

Points on this clonotype: With a much larger clone just one base away, this may be a read error. The rearrangement links TRBV5-1 to TRBJ2-7; D is unresolved. The CDR3 spans 13 residues. CDR1 and CDR2 from the germline V gene are SGHRS and YFSETQ. This CDR3 reads CAISWSGAYEQYF. CDR3 bases: TGCGCCATCAGCTGGTCAGGCGCCTACGAGCAGTACTTC.

This clonotype is deemed medium-sized. This rearrangement joins TRBV20-1 to TRBJ2-3; TRBD1 matches 8 bases. V shed 3 bases and J 1 base; nucleotides not matched to a gene: 9. This CDR3 is built from 16 residues. The germline V gene has CDR1 DFQATT and CDR2 SNEGSKA (reference sequence). CDR3: CSASNRGYYGTDTQYF. The CDR3 bases are TGCAGTGCTAGTAACAGGGGGTACTACGGCACAGATACGCAGTATTTT.

This clonotype was found many times. The chain has TRBV6-5 and TRBJ2-2; 11 nucleotides agree with TRBD1. Germline V gives CDR1 MNHEY, CDR2 SVGAGI. The length of the CDR3 is 17 residues. Unmatched junction bases numbered 11, after V lost 5 bases and J lost 6 bases. The CDR3 DNA sequence: TGTGCCAGCAGTCTTCAAGGGGGGACAGGGGGGTCCGGGGAGCTGTTTTTT. Translating it yields CASSLQGGTGGSGELFF.

This clonotype was seen at least ten times. This chain links TRBV5-1 with TRBJ1-4, with TRBD1 as a possible D gene (5 bases). V was pared by 7 bases and J by 8 bases, with 15 bases between. This CDR3 contains 13 residues. Per germline, CDR1 SGHRS and CDR2 YFSETQ. The CDR3 nucleotides read TGCGCCAGCTCCCCAGGGTGGGACGAAAAACTGTTTTTT. Amino acids: CASSPGWDEKLFF. The full variable domain, rest sourced from reference TRBV5-1 and TRBJ1-4, is KAGVTQTPRYLIKTRGQQVTLSCSPISGHRSVSWYQQTPGQGLQFLFEYFSETQRNKGNFPGRFSGRQFSNSRSEMNVSTLELGDSALYLCASSPGWDEKLFFGSGTQLSVL.

Turning to this clonotype: Possible read error: a much larger clone is one base away. The chain joins TRBV20-1 to TRBJ2-2; D unclear. Deletions cut 4 bases from V and 6 bases from J, with 12 bases between. Germline CDR1 is DFQATT and CDR2 is SNEGSKA (reference sequence). This CDR3 comprises 13 residues. The CDR3 loop reads CSANWQSAGELFF. As DNA, the CDR3 is TGCAGTGCTAACTGGCAGTCCGCCGGGGAGCTGTTTTTT.

This clonotype was seen at least ten times. The chain carries TRBV28 and TRBJ1-6, with a tentative D call TRBD1 (5 bases). V gave up 1 base and J gave up 4 bases, with 11 bases separating them. Looked up from germline, CDR1 is MDHEN and CDR2 is SYDVKM. This CDR3 is 16 amino acids long. The CDR3 protein is CASSLSSRAYNSPLHF. CDR3 bases: TGTGCCAGCAGTTTATCCTCCAGGGCATATAATTCACCCCTCCACTTT.

This clonotype appeared many times. J is TRBJ2-3 and V is TRBV5-1, with 7 nucleotides matching TRBD2. The V gene's germline CDR1 is SGHRS and CDR2 YFSETQ. CDR3 size: 14 residues. Trimming cost V 3 bases and J 7 bases; bases outside gene matches: 8. This chain's CDR3 is CASSSGAGSNTQYF. For the CDR3, the DNA is TGCGCCAGCAGCTCGGGAGCGGGGAGTAATACGCAGTATTTT.

This clonotype showed up just a few times. The chain is built from TRBV2 and TRBJ2-3, with 10 bases identical to TRBD2. The germline gives CDR1 SNHLY, CDR2 FYNNEI. There are 18 residues in the CDR3. V lost 0 bases, J lost 2 bases, and 8 bases stayed unmatched. CDR3: CASSEASGSGGHTDTQYF. The DNA of the CDR3 is TGTGCCAGCAGTGAAGCGTCGGGTAGCGGGGGGCACACAGATACGCAGTATTTT.

This clonotype was counted many times. The chain joins TRBV10-1 to TRBJ1-1; D call uncertain. Germline V lookup: CDR1 WNHNN, CDR2 SYGVQD (reference sequence). This CDR3 is 13 amino acids long. Between the trimmed V and J ends, which lost 3 bases and 7 bases, there was a span of 12 bases. The CDR3 loop is CASSDIWAGEAFF. The CDR3 bases are TGCGCCAGCAGTGATATCTGGGCCGGTGAAGCTTTCTTT.

This clonotype appeared many times. The chain has TRBV5-1 and TRBJ2-3; D might be TRBD2 (6 bases). The CDR3 totals 15 residues. Looked up from germline, CDR1 is SGHRS and CDR2 is YFSETQ. V shed 0 bases and J shed 4 bases, with 12 bases lying between them. CDR3: CASSLGVAGSDTQYF. The CDR3 DNA sequence: TGCGCCAGCAGCTTGGGAGTTGCGGGGTCAGATACGCAGTATTTT. Together with reference TRBV5-1 and TRBJ2-3, the CDR3 gives the full variable domain: KAGVTQTPRYLIKTRGQQVTLSCSPISGHRSVSWYQQTPGQGLQFLFEYFSETQRNKGNFPGRFSGRQFSNSRSEMNVSTLELGDSALYLCASSLGVAGSDTQYFGPGTRLTVL.

Many counts were recorded for this clonotype. V and J are TRBV15 and TRBJ2-7, with 9 bases matching TRBD1. The length of the CDR3 is 16 residues. The trim removed 2 bases at V and 3 bases at J, leaving 8 bases unmatched. Germline values: CDR1 LNHNV, CDR2 YYDKDF (reference sequence). The CDR3 loop is CATSRRPGQGNYEQYF. In DNA, the CDR3 is TGTGCCACCAGCAGACGACCGGGACAGGGAAACTACGAGCAGTACTTC.

This clonotype showed up many times. The genes are TRBV15 and TRBJ2-2; D ambiguous. The CDR3 contains 14 residues. Germline CDR1 reads LNHNV; CDR2 reads YYDKDF (reference sequence). V shed 1 base and J shed 7 bases, with 10 bases lying between them. The CDR3 coding sequence is TGTGCCACCAGCAGAGTACATGGAATCGGGGAGCTGTTTTTT. Encoded protein: CATSRVHGIGELFF.

The CDR3: CASSSTTGSYEQYF. The CDR3 DNA reads TGTGCCAGCAGCTCGACGACAGGGTCCTACGAGCAGTACTTC. This chain joins TRBV5-4 and TRBJ2-7, with 7 bases matching TRBD1. Per the germline V gene, CDR1 is SGHNT and CDR2 is YYREEE (reference sequence). Trimming removed 3 bases from V and 1 base from J; junction bases left unmatched: 4. The CDR3 totals 14 residues.

The V call is TRBV12-2, the J call TRBJ1-6; TRBD1, as called in the table, went unchecked against the DNA. TRBV12-2 constitutes a pseudogene. The CDR3 runs 17 residues. The CDR3 loop reads CASRLRTAPSDNSPLHF. CDR3 DNA: TGTGCAAGTCGCTTACGGACAGCCCCTAGCGATAATTCACCCCTCCACTTT.

This sequence joins TRBV5-4 and TRBJ2-6; 8 bases match TRBD1. This CDR3 is 16 amino acids long. Germline V gene sequence: CDR1 SGHNT, CDR2 YYREEE (reference sequence). J gave up 2 bases and V 2 bases, and 3 bases lay outside the gene matches. The CDR3 nucleotides read TGTGCCAGCAGCTTCGGACAGGGAGCTGGGGCCAACGTCCTGACTTTC. This codes for CASSFGQGAGANVLTF.

This clonotype was seen ten or more times. J is TRBJ1-5 and V is TRBV21-1. TRBV21-1 is tagged as a pseudogene. The CDR3 totals 22 residues. CDR3 residues: CASSKLVAAAGPDPDSNQPQHF. The CDR3 DNA reads as TGTGCCAGCAGCAAATTAGTGGCAGCCGCCGGGCCCGATCCTGATAGCAATCAGCCCCAGCATTTT.